This T cell receptor (beta chain) was profiled in a study of cytomegalovirus exposure and HLA in healthy donors. Study at large: Out of several hundred genotyped donors, roughly 80% belonged to the Caucasian-associated ancestry cluster. Overall study findings and caveats: Indistinguishable V segments such as TRBV6-2 and TRBV6-3 were excluded. Common viral pathogens seemed, in a later analysis, to connect with several of the most significant clusters. Rarity held for most TCR sequences, but there were some public TCRs that occurred in many donors.

Points on this clone: Its antigen is still unknown.

PCR employed 60 Vbeta and 13 Jbeta primers. Sequenced by immunoSEQ multiplex PCR; TCRdb stores in-frame clones only, minus some. This sample has some 270,000 clones, with about nine tenths found just once. CDR3 size: 16 residues. Germline CDR1 is LNHDA and CDR2 is SQIVND (reference sequence). Losses at the gene ends were 5 bases for V and 3 bases for J; bases not matched to a gene: 10. V and J are TRBV19 and TRBJ2-1; the match to TRBD2 covers 7 bases. This receptor was identified in a girl aged 2-9 years in good health and CMV-seronegative. The source material was PBMCs. DNA of the CDR3: TGTGCCAGTAGTGCCCCGGGACTAACTATCTACAATGAGCAGTTCTTC. Translating gives CASSAPGLTIYNEQFF.